This TCR beta chain stems from a study of long-term antiretroviral therapy in people with HIV. General study points: Nothing was known about ART adherence, viral resistance or changes in therapy.

The assay used was immunoSEQ (version v3.0), run at survey level. The assay was immunoSEQ multiplex PCR, and TCRdb's table has in-frame clones only and misses some. The table includes 40,000 or so clones, 65% to 90% detected once. This clone occurred a few times. What it binds is unknown. From germline, CDR1 is SGHAT and CDR2 FQNNGV. V lost 1 base and J lost 4; bases outside the gene matches: 2. The CDR3 spans 15 residues. The clonotype was recovered from a man aged 18 to 35 with HIV. The sequencing used unsorted PBMCs, collected 0.3 years after starting antiretroviral therapy. The rearrangement joins TRBV11-2 to TRBJ2-3; 10 bases match TRBD1. The CDR3 DNA follows: TGTGCCAGCAGCTTAGGGACAGGGGGGGCAGATACGCAGTATTTT. Protein sequence: CASSLGTGGADTQYF.